The 29 T cell receptor beta chains given below trace back to one sample, sequenced in a study of T cells after yellow fever vaccination. MiXCR, applied by TCRdb to the 5' RACE reads, yields one record per CDR3 protein. The sample yields about 140,000 distinct CDR3 sequences, 6.6% seen once. The sample was CD4+ T cells sorted from PBMCs, taken 10 days after the yellow fever booster vaccination. The receptor source for this set is a man aged 25-45 years who received the YFV17D yellow fever vaccine.

This clonotype appeared a few times. V is TRBV19 and J is TRBJ2-2, with TRBD2 as a possible D gene (5 bases). Germline lookup yields CDR1 LNHDA and CDR2 SQIVND (reference sequence). The CDR3 runs 15 residues. V shed 5 bases and J shed 5 bases, with 15 bases lying between them. The CDR3 loop is CASSFDYLPTGELFF. CDR3 coding DNA: TGTGCCAGTAGTTTTGACTACCTCCCTACCGGGGAGCTGTTTTTT. The full variable domain, its missing parts supplied by reference TRBV19 and TRBJ2-2, is DGGITQSPKYLFRKEGQNVTLSCEQNLNHDAMYWYRQDPGQGLRLIYYSQIVNDFQKGDIAEGYSVSREKKESFPLTVTSAQKNPTAFYLCASSFDYLPTGELFFGEGSRLTVL.

The table lists this clonotype with a count of one. Given a much more abundant clone one base away, this may be a read error. The V gene is TRBV6-1, the J gene TRBJ2-7, with D possibly TRBD1 on 6 matching bases. CDR1 and CDR2 from the germline V gene are MNHNS and SASEGT. The CDR3 runs 16 residues. As DNA, the CDR3 is TGTGTCAGCAGGGGTCGTCTCACTGCCATATCCTACGAGCAGTACTTC. This translates into CVSRGRLTAISYEQYF.

This clonotype was counted many times. The chain recombines TRBV5-6 with TRBJ1-1, with D uncertain. The germline V gene has CDR1 SGHDT and CDR2 YYEEEE. Trimming cost V 1 base and J 10 bases, with 17 bases left between them. The CDR3 is 14 residues long. Here the CDR3 DNA reads TGTGCCAGCAGCTTGTCCGCGTCGCTCTTCGTAGCTTTCTTT. Translated, it gives CASSLSASLFVAFF. The whole variable domain, filled in from reference TRBV5-6 and TRBJ1-1, reads DAGVTQSPTHLIKTRGQQVTLRCSPKSGHDTVSWYQQALGQGPQFIFQYYEEEERQRGNFPDRFSGHQFPNYSSELNVNALLLGDSALYLCASSLSASLFVAFFGQGTRLTVV.

A few counts support this clonotype. The chain combines TRBV7-2 with TRBJ1-3; D gene ambiguous. Germline V CDR1 and CDR2: SGHTA, FQGNSA. The CDR3 sequence is 15 residues long. Trimming stripped 4 bases from V and 4 bases from J, with 14 bases between. CDR3 nucleotide sequence: TGTGCCAGCAGCTCAGATAGTGCTCGCGGAAACACCATATATTTT. Translation gives CASSSDSARGNTIYF.

This clonotype was detected ten times or more. J is TRBJ2-7 and V is TRBV5-1; weak D call: TRBD2 (5 bases). The germline V gene encodes CDR1 SGHRS and CDR2 YFSETQ. Trimming shortened V by 0 bases and J by 2 bases, and 12 bases separated the two germline ends. The CDR3 contains 15 residues. The CDR3 sequence: CASSLAGIKTYEQYF. CDR3 in DNA: TGCGCCAGCAGCTTGGCCGGGATTAAAACCTACGAGCAGTACTTC.

Ten or more counts support this clonotype. CDR3 coding DNA: TGCAGCGTGAAAAGCGGGAATTACCAAGAGACCCAGTACTTC. Translating it yields CSVKSGNYQETQYF. The chain links TRBV29-1 to TRBJ2-5, with 7 nucleotides matching TRBD2. V lost 6 bases and J lost 0; bases outside the gene matches: 7. The length of the CDR3 is 14 residues. The germline CDR1 and CDR2 sequences are SQVTM and ANQGSEA.

This clonotype was counted ten times or more. V and J are TRBV6-2 or TRBV6-3 and TRBJ2-3, with a possible D match to TRBD1 (6 bases). Trimming removed 6 bases at V and 3 bases at J, with 16 bases between. The CDR3 has 15 residues. Germline V gene data show CDR1 as MNHEY and CDR2 as SVGEGT. The CDR3 DNA is TGTGCCAGCAGACGACAGGTAGGATGGACAGATACGCAGTATTTT. Protein sequence: CASRRQVGWTDTQYF.

This clonotype was seen ten or more times. The rearrangement uses TRBV6-2 or TRBV6-3 and TRBJ2-3; D gene ambiguous. Germline V lookup: CDR1 MNHEY, CDR2 SVGEGT. V dropped 0 bases and J dropped 6 bases, with 10 bases sitting between them. This CDR3 spans 14 amino acids. CDR3 coding DNA: TGTGCCAGCAGTTACTCGAGGTACGATGATACGCAGTATTTT. It translates to CASSYSRYDDTQYF.

This clonotype was seen repeatedly, ten times or more. The chain joins TRBV6-5 to TRBJ2-5; maybe TRBD2 (5 bases). There are 14 residues in the CDR3. V lost 0 bases and J 6 bases, leaving 11 bases between the germline ends. Germline V gene data show CDR1 as MNHEY and CDR2 as SVGAGI. The CDR3 nucleotides are TGTGCCAGCAGTTACTCGATGGGAGTGCAGACCCAGTACTTC. This gives the protein CASSYSMGVQTQYF.

There are many counts of this clonotype. At one end the junction does not follow the germline gene, possibly because of a read error. This rearrangement joins TRBV7-8 to TRBJ2-7; the D is unclear. The CDR3 spans 13 residues. Germline V CDR1 and CDR2: SGHVS, FQNEAQ. CDR3 DNA sequence: TGTGCCAGCAGTTTAGTCGCCTCCTACGAGCAGTACTTC. Translated: CASSLVASYEQYF.

This clonotype was counted at least ten times. This chain joins TRBV12-3 or TRBV12-4 and TRBJ2-7, with TRBD1 matching 10 bases. The CDR3 contains 16 residues. V lost 4 bases and J lost 2; bases outside the gene matches: 8. The CDR3 loop reads CASSSNSGTGAYEQYF. CDR3 coding DNA: TGTGCCAGCAGTTCAAACTCCGGGACAGGGGCCTACGAGCAGTACTTC.

This clonotype was found many times. The chain has TRBV2 and TRBJ2-5; no clear D. The CDR3 is made up of 12 amino acids. Germline lookup yields CDR1 SNHLY and CDR2 FYNNEI. V was pared by 4 bases and J by 7 bases, with 10 bases between. In DNA, the CDR3 is TGTGCCAGCAGTGTCGTAACGGGGACCCAGTACTTC. Its protein is CASSVVTGTQYF.

The chain carries TRBV5-6 and TRBJ2-7; D may be TRBD2 (6 bases). This CDR3 contains 17 residues. Germline lookup yields CDR1 SGHDT and CDR2 YYEEEE. Trimming left V 7 bases short and J 8 bases short, with 31 bases between. DNA for the CDR3: TGTGCCAGCGGGGGTTCCCAAGCGGGTCCCCTGCGTAACAAGCAGTACTTC. Translated: CASGGSQAGPLRNKQYF.

In its sample, this clonotype was seen many times. The V and J genes are TRBV12-3 or TRBV12-4 and TRBJ2-1, with D perhaps matching TRBD1 or TRBD2 (6 bases each). This CDR3 has 12 amino acids. Trimming took off 8 bases at V and 7 bases at J, with 12 bases between the two ends. As DNA, the CDR3 is TGTGCCAGCGGGAGGAGGGGGAATGAGCAGTTCTTC. Encoded protein: CASGRRGNEQFF.

This clonotype was counted many times. V is TRBV7-8 and J is TRBJ2-3; D tentatively reads TRBD1 or TRBD2 (6 bases each). The CDR3 spans 12 residues. The germline gives CDR1 SGHVS, CDR2 FQNEAQ. Trimming pared 7 bases from V and 13 bases from J, leaving 18 bases between. This CDR3 is CASTPGDKGEYF. In nucleotides, the CDR3 is TGTGCCAGCACCCCGGGGGACAAAGGAGAGTATTTT. Together with reference TRBV7-8 and TRBJ2-3, the CDR3 gives the full variable domain: GAGVSQSPRYKVAKRGQDVALRCDPISGHVSLFWYQQALGQGPEFLTYFQNEAQLDKSGLPSDRFFAERPEGSVSTLKIQRTQQEDSAVYLCASTPGDKGEYFGPGTRLTVL.

The sample holds many counts of this clonotype. This rearrangement joins TRBV4-3 to TRBJ1-1, with 7 bases aligning to TRBD1. The CDR3 contains 15 residues. The germline V gene encodes CDR1 LGHNA and CDR2 YSLEER. With V trimmed by 5 bases and J by 9 bases, 15 bases remained unmatched. The DNA for the CDR3 is TGCGCCAGCAGCTTAGGAAGGGGGCCGGAGTCGAAAGCTTTCTTT. Its protein product is CASSLGRGPESKAFF.

The table lists this clonotype with many counts. The V call is TRBV6-2 or TRBV6-3, the J call TRBJ2-7; TRBD1 or TRBD2 may be the D gene (6 bases each). The CDR3 extends over 15 amino acids. V was shortened by 4 bases and J by 0 bases, with 13 bases between the two germline ends. Per the germline V gene, CDR1 is MNHEY and CDR2 is SVGEGT. CDR3 protein: CASSWGAGPSYEQYF. CDR3 in DNA: TGTGCCAGCAGTTGGGGGGCGGGACCCTCCTACGAGCAGTACTTC.

This clonotype showed up many times. The chain carries TRBV5-6 and TRBJ2-5; TRBD2 aligns across 8 bases. CDR1 and CDR2 (germline): SGHDT, YYEEEE. The trim removed 0 bases at V and 5 bases at J, leaving 6 bases unmatched. The CDR3 consists of 15 residues. The CDR3 here is CASSLAGLAEETQYF. In DNA, the CDR3 is TGTGCCAGCAGCTTGGCCGGACTAGCAGAGGAGACCCAGTACTTC.

The V and J genes are TRBV5-1 and TRBJ2-5; either TRBD1 or TRBD2 may supply D (5 bases each). Per the germline V gene, CDR1 is SGHRS and CDR2 is YFSETQ. Between the trimmed V and J ends, which lost 0 bases and 5 bases, there was a span of 14 bases. The CDR3 sequence is 15 residues long. CDR3 coding DNA: TGCGCCAGCAGCTTGGTGCCGGGACCCGAGGAGACCCAGTACTTC. It is translated as CASSLVPGPEETQYF.

V is TRBV5-4 and J is TRBJ2-3; 7 bases agree with TRBD2. CDR3 length equals 14 residues. Trimming took 9 bases from V and 6 from J; bases not matched to a gene: 13. Germline V gene sequence: CDR1 SGHNT, CDR2 YYREEE (reference sequence). The CDR3 spells CATLGEREPDTQYF. The CDR3 DNA reads as TGTGCCACGCTGGGGGAGCGGGAACCGGATACGCAGTATTTT.

V gene TRBV28 combines with J gene TRBJ2-1; the D call may be TRBD1 or TRBD2 (5 bases each). CDR3 length: 13 residues. The germline V and J ends were trimmed by 10 bases and 3 bases, with 13 bases remaining between them. Looked up from germline, CDR1 is MDHEN and CDR2 is SYDVKM. The CDR3, as DNA: TGTGCCACCTCCTGGGGGAACTACAATGAGCAGTTCTTC. As protein: CATSWGNYNEQFF.

This clonotype was seen many times. The CDR3 sequence: CASSVGTGGFGNQPQHF. In DNA form, the CDR3 reads TGTGCCAGCAGCGTCGGGACAGGGGGCTTTGGCAATCAGCCCCAGCATTTT. V is TRBV28 and J is TRBJ1-5, with 12 bases fitting TRBD1. V shed 6 bases and J 2 bases; nucleotides not matched to a gene: 8. Germline assignment: CDR1 MDHEN and CDR2 SYDVKM. The CDR3 contains 17 residues.

This clonotype was picked up a small number of times. The chain uses TRBV6-2 or TRBV6-3 and TRBJ1-2; D unclear. The V end lost 4 bases, the J end lost 12 bases, and 18 bases lay between the germline ends. This CDR3 spans 13 amino acids. Germline loops: CDR1 MNHEY, CDR2 SVGEGT. Here the CDR3 DNA reads TGTGCCAGCAGTTGGGGTCCTCGTGGGTTCGACACCTTC. Protein product: CASSWGPRGFDTF.

The chain recombines TRBV11-2 with TRBJ2-1; 7 bases fit TRBD1. V was pared by 4 bases and J by 4 bases, with 7 bases of the junction left unmatched. Germline V gives CDR1 SGHAT, CDR2 FQNNGV. This CDR3 has 15 amino acids. CDR3 amino acids: CASSSLRGHYNEQFF. The DNA of the CDR3 is TGTGCCAGCAGCTCCCTGAGGGGGCATTACAATGAGCAGTTCTTC.

This clonotype was seen only a few times. The J gene is TRBJ2-2, the V gene TRBV7-2; no firm D call. V gave up 5 bases and J gave up 5 bases, with 3 bases separating them. The CDR3 runs to 11 residues. Germline V CDR1 and CDR2: SGHTA, FQGNSA. CDR3: CASSITGELFF. Here the CDR3 DNA reads TGTGCCAGCAGCATTACCGGGGAGCTGTTTTTT.

This clonotype was observed a handful of times. The rearrangement links TRBV20-1 to TRBJ2-7; no clear D. The CDR3 consists of 11 residues. Deletions cut 5 bases from V and 5 bases from J, with 10 bases between. Germline V gene data show CDR1 as DFQATT and CDR2 as SNEGSKA (reference sequence). The CDR3 region has the DNA TGCAGTGCTGGCTCTGGCAACGAGCAGTACTTC. It yields the protein CSAGSGNEQYF.

This clonotype was seen many times. J is TRBJ2-1 and V is TRBV5-1; weak D call: TRBD2 (6 bases). V gave up 2 bases and J gave up 8 bases, with 8 bases separating them. Germline V lookup: CDR1 SGHRS, CDR2 YFSETQ. The CDR3 loop spans 12 amino acids. CDR3 sequence reads: CASSFPSDEQFF. For the CDR3, the DNA is TGCGCCAGCAGCTTCCCTAGCGATGAGCAGTTCTTC.

This clonotype was detected ten times or more. CDR3 DNA: TGCAGTGCTAGAGATATACTTCGGACGGCGGGTGCGGACACTGAAGCTTTCTTT. Its protein product is CSARDILRTAGADTEAFF. The chain carries TRBV20-1 and TRBJ1-1; D is undetermined. In germline, CDR1 is DFQATT, CDR2 SNEGSKA (reference sequence). With 0 bases removed from V and 3 bases from J, the gap between germline ends came to 23 bases. The CDR3 has 18 residues.

This clonotype has ten or more counts. The chain joins TRBV6-5 to TRBJ2-1; D remains ambiguous. There are 12 residues in the CDR3. Between the trimmed V and J ends, which lost 6 bases and 8 bases, there was a span of 11 bases. The germline gives CDR1 MNHEY, CDR2 SVGAGI. The CDR3 bases are TGTGCCAGCAGCCCAGGATTCGATGAGCAGTTCTTC. Protein: CASSPGFDEQFF.